The 23 T cell receptor beta chains in this list originate from one sample, sequenced in a study of cytomegalovirus exposure and HLA in healthy donors. A multiplex PCR was run with 60 Vbeta primers and 13 Jbeta primers. Sequencing used immunoSEQ multiplex PCR; TCRdb keeps in-frame clones, though not all of them. The table shows 150,000 to 200,000 clones, with approximately 82% occurring only once. The sequenced material came from PBMCs. These receptor sequences come from a woman younger than 30 in good health and CMV-seropositive.

This clone was seen more than once but under ten times. V and J are TRBV7-3 and TRBJ2-1; 9 bases fit TRBD2. Germline assignment: CDR1 SGHTA and CDR2 FQGTGA. CDR3 size: 16 residues. Trimming removed 1 base from V and 8 bases from J; junction bases left unmatched: 9. The CDR3 reads CASSLSIAGGLDEQFF. The DNA for the CDR3 is TGTGCCAGCAGCTTAAGTATCGCGGGGGGGCTCGATGAGCAGTTCTTC.

This clone was recorded once. The rearrangement uses TRBV19 and TRBJ1-4; 8 positions match TRBD1. CDR1 and CDR2 (germline): LNHDA, SQIVND (reference sequence). The CDR3 is made up of 14 amino acids. With 6 bases clipped from V and 3 bases from J, the junction kept 3 bases outside the gene matches. CDR3 protein: CASSRGLANEKLFF. CDR3 coding DNA: TGTGCCAGTAGCAGGGGGCTGGCTAATGAAAAACTGTTTTTT.

The J gene is TRBJ2-3, the V gene TRBV7-6; D possibly corresponds to TRBD1 (6 bases). CDR1 and CDR2 from the germline V gene are SGHVS and FNYEAQ. The germline V and J ends were trimmed by 0 bases and 3 bases, with 10 bases remaining between them. The CDR3 spans 15 residues. The chain's CDR3 is CASSLAGASTDTQYF. The CDR3 coding sequence is TGTGCCAGCAGCTTAGCGGGGGCTTCTACAGATACGCAGTATTTT.

The J gene is TRBJ2-6, the V gene TRBV4-2, with D possibly matching TRBD1 (6 bases). Trimming left V 3 bases short and J 2 bases short, with 11 bases between. This CDR3 has 16 residues. The germline V gene has CDR1 LGHNA and CDR2 YNFKEQ. Here the CDR3 DNA reads TGTGCCAGCAGCCAGGGGGCCAGCGCTGGGGCCAACGTCCTGACTTTC. Encoded protein: CASSQGASAGANVLTF.

The chain has TRBV2 and TRBJ2-3; 9 bases match TRBD2. V lost 8 bases, J lost 1 base, and 1 base stayed unmatched. The CDR3 is 13 residues long. Germline V CDR1 and CDR2: SNHLY, FYNNEI. The CDR3 nucleotides read TGTGCCAGCGAGCGGGGGGGCACAGATACGCAGTATTTT. Protein sequence: CASERGGTDTQYF.

The CDR3 nucleotides read TGTGCCAGCAGCGTAGCTACGAGGGACAGGGCTTCCAGCACAGATACGCAGTATTTT. It is translated as CASSVATRDRASSTDTQYF. V usage is TRBV9 and J usage is TRBJ2-3, with 9 nucleotides matching TRBD1. J gave up 0 bases and V 0 bases, and 11 bases lay outside the gene matches. Per germline, CDR1 SGDLS and CDR2 YYNGEE. This CDR3 region has 19 residues.

V gene TRBV19 combines with J gene TRBJ1-4, with D possibly TRBD1 on 5 matching bases. With 3 bases removed from V and 7 bases from J, the gap between germline ends came to 24 bases. Germline assignment: CDR1 LNHDA and CDR2 SQIVND (reference sequence). This CDR3 region has 18 residues. CDR3 amino acids: CASSMNWGGRRDREKLFF. The DNA for the CDR3 is TGTGCCAGTAGTATGAATTGGGGGGGAAGAAGGGATCGTGAAAAACTGTTTTTT.

The rearrangement links TRBV19 to TRBJ2-2; perhaps TRBD2 as D (6 bases). The length of the CDR3 is 14 residues. V was cut by 11 bases and J by 7 bases, with 20 bases left in between. Germline CDR1 LNHDA, CDR2 SQIVND (reference sequence). CDR3 sequence: CAAQLRWGGGELFF. The DNA of the CDR3 is TGTGCCGCCCAATTACGGTGGGGAGGCGGGGAGCTGTTTTTT.

This clone was seen more than once but under ten times. The chain couples TRBV6-1 to TRBJ1-3, with D maybe TRBD1 (6 bases). This CDR3 has 15 amino acids. Germline assignment: CDR1 MNHNS and CDR2 SASEGT. Trimming cost V 2 bases and J 3 bases, with 11 bases left between them. The CDR3 bases are TGTGCCAGCAGTGAACTCGAAGGGGGTGGAAACACCATATATTTT. Amino acid sequence: CASSELEGGGNTIYF.

This chain uses TRBV6-1 with TRBJ1-3, with a possible D match to TRBD1 (5 bases). This CDR3 is 15 amino acids long. V lost 6 bases and J lost 0, with 12 bases in between. Looked up from germline, CDR1 is MNHNS and CDR2 is SASEGT. CDR3 region: CASSYDGGSGNTIYF. CDR3 DNA sequence: TGTGCCAGCAGCTACGACGGGGGCTCTGGAAACACCATATATTTT.

The chain has TRBV5-6 and TRBJ2-2; D remains ambiguous. Trimming took off 2 bases at V and 2 bases at J, with 16 bases between the two ends. This CDR3 is built from 17 residues. CDR1 SGHDT and CDR2 YYEEEE come from the germline V gene. The CDR3 DNA sequence: TGTGCCAGCAGCTTTCGGCCCACGAGGTTTAACACCGGGGAGCTGTTTTTT. Residues: CASSFRPTRFNTGELFF. The full variable domain, with the rest looked up from reference TRBV5-6 and TRBJ2-2, is DAGVTQSPTHLIKTRGQQVTLRCSPKSGHDTVSWYQQALGQGPQFIFQYYEEEERQRGNFPDRFSGHQFPNYSSELNVNALLLGDSALYLCASSFRPTRFNTGELFFGEGSRLTVL.

Worth noting for this clone: Other DNA sequences within the sample encode an identical CDR3. CDR3 region: CASSLGQGGGYTF. In DNA, the CDR3 is TGCGCCAGCAGCTTGGGACAGGGCGGCGGCTACACCTTC. V is TRBV5-1 and J is TRBJ1-2, with TRBD1 matching 7 bases. CDR3 length: 13 amino acids. The V gene's germline CDR1 is SGHRS and CDR2 YFSETQ. The V gene end was trimmed by 0 bases and the J gene end by 8 bases; junction bases not matched to a gene: 4. The full variable domain, with the rest looked up from reference TRBV5-1 and TRBJ1-2, is KAGVTQTPRYLIKTRGQQVTLSCSPISGHRSVSWYQQTPGQGLQFLFEYFSETQRNKGNFPGRFSGRQFSNSRSEMNVSTLELGDSALYLCASSLGQGGGYTFGSGTRLTVV.

The rearrangement uses TRBV27 and TRBJ1-1; maybe TRBD1 (6 bases). The CDR3 is made up of 14 amino acids. CDR1 and CDR2 from the germline V gene are MNHEY and SMNVEV (reference sequence). V dropped 1 base and J dropped 7 bases, with 13 bases sitting between them. This CDR3 is CASSLFQGIGEAFF. The CDR3 bases are TGTGCCAGCAGTTTATTTCAGGGGATTGGTGAAGCTTTCTTT.

The chain has TRBV28 and TRBJ1-2; the match to TRBD1 covers 12 bases. Trimming cost V 5 bases and J 7 bases; bases outside gene matches: 14. Germline CDR1 MDHEN, CDR2 SYDVKM. The CDR3 totals 17 residues. CDR3 protein: CASSPPGQGARSSGYTF. In DNA, the CDR3 is TGTGCCAGCAGTCCGCCGGGACAGGGGGCGAGAAGTAGTGGCTACACCTTC.

This CDR3 is CSVDSGQSTDTQYF. The DNA for the CDR3 is TGCAGCGTTGACTCGGGACAGTCCACAGATACGCAGTATTTT. The rearrangement links TRBV29-1 to TRBJ2-3; 7 bases agree with TRBD1. Germline V gene sequence: CDR1 SQVTM, CDR2 ANQGSEA. J lost 2 bases, V lost 3 bases, and 5 bases had no gene match. This CDR3 has 14 residues.

V is TRBV6-5 and J is TRBJ2-7; 7 bases match TRBD1. V lost 8 bases to trimming and J lost 6 bases; unmatched junction nucleotides: 10. This CDR3 has 13 amino acids. Germline assignment: CDR1 MNHEY and CDR2 SVGAGI. CDR3 amino acids: CASAGGSASEQYV. Written as DNA, the CDR3 is TGTGCCAGCGCAGGGGGAAGCGCCTCCGAGCAGTACGTC.

The rearrangement links TRBV5-1 to TRBJ1-1; 12 nucleotides line up with TRBD1. Germline CDR1 reads SGHRS; CDR2 reads YFSETQ. This CDR3 has 18 residues. V shed 6 bases and J 5 bases; nucleotides not matched to a gene: 17. The DNA of the CDR3 is TGCGCCAGCATCCAACGACCCCCGGGACAGGGGGCGATGACTGAAGCTTTCTTT. Its translation is CASIQRPPGQGAMTEAFF.

The chain links TRBV27 to TRBJ1-1; TRBD1 aligns across 7 bases. Trimming took 7 bases from V and 4 from J; bases not matched to a gene: 12. The germline V gene has CDR1 MNHEY and CDR2 SMNVEV (reference sequence). This CDR3 has 15 amino acids. The CDR3 is CASTALVRGITEAFF. For the CDR3, the DNA is TGTGCCAGCACCGCCCTAGTCAGGGGGATCACTGAAGCTTTCTTT.

Concerning this clone itself: Other DNA variants within this sample encode the same CDR3. The chain combines TRBV29-1 with TRBJ2-3; tentative D call: TRBD1 (6 bases). The CDR3 totals 14 residues. Trimming stripped 4 bases from V and 4 bases from J, with 15 bases between. Germline assignment: CDR1 SQVTM and CDR2 ANQGSEA. The CDR3 coding sequence is TGCAGCGTTGTTTTGGCAGGGGTGGCAGATACGCAGTATTTT. The encoded protein is CSVVLAGVADTQYF.

This chain joins TRBV6-1 and TRBJ1-2; D call uncertain. Between the trimmed V and J ends, which lost 1 base and 4 bases, there was a span of 13 bases. The germline CDR1 and CDR2 sequences are MNHNS and SASEGT. CDR3 length: 15 amino acids. DNA of the CDR3: TGTGCCAGCAGTGAAGGAAAGGGAGGAGGCTATGGCTACACCTTC. It specifies CASSEGKGGGYGYTF.

The chain recombines TRBV4-3 with TRBJ2-1, with 7 bases identical to TRBD2. The V segment lost 0 bases and the J segment 10 bases; nucleotides outside the gene matches: 6. The CDR3 is made up of 14 amino acids. CDR1 and CDR2 from the germline V gene are LGHNA and YSLEER. The CDR3: CASSQEPGGVEQFF. DNA for the CDR3: TGCGCCAGCAGCCAAGAACCGGGGGGAGTGGAGCAGTTCTTC.

The V gene is TRBV7-2, the J gene TRBJ2-3, with D possibly being TRBD2 (5 bases). V lost 5 bases, J lost 7 bases, and 10 bases lay in between. This CDR3 is 12 amino acids long. Germline-derived CDR1 and CDR2 are SGHTA and FQGNSA. The CDR3 region has the DNA TGTGCCAGCAGCGTACTAGGAAATACGCAGTATTTT. Protein: CASSVLGNTQYF.

The chain has TRBV29-1 and TRBJ1-2; 9 bases line up with TRBD1. J gave up 6 bases and V 4 bases, and 9 bases lay outside the gene matches. The V gene's germline CDR1 is SQVTM and CDR2 ANQGSEA. The CDR3 is 14 residues long. The CDR3 nucleotides are TGCAGCGTTGTATCCGGGACAGGGCGCGATGGCTACACCTTC. It yields the protein CSVVSGTGRDGYTF. The full variable domain, its missing parts supplied by reference TRBV29-1 and TRBJ1-2, is SAVISQKPSRDICQRGTSLTIQCQVDSQVTMMFWYRQQPGQSLTLIATANQGSEATYESGFVIDKFPISRPNLTFSTLTVSNMSPEDSSIYLCSVVSGTGRDGYTFGSGTRLTVV.